The clone carrying this TCR beta chain was counted many times. This sample was included in a study of HIV-infected patients and healthy controls. The CDR3 length is 17 residues. CDR1 is ENHRY and CDR2 is SYGVKD in the germline V gene. V was trimmed by 4 bases and J by 8 bases, leaving 24 bases between them. TCRdb analysed the 5' RACE reads with MiXCR anew, one entry per CDR3 protein. The sample shows about 64,000 distinct CDR3 sequences, approximately 21% of them seen only once. The chain joins TRBV10-3 to TRBJ2-1, with D perhaps TRBD1 or TRBD2 (7 bases each). The sample comprised CD4+ T cells from blood. This TCR came from a human donor in good health. The CDR3 is CAISALRGRESSDEQFF. CDR3 DNA: TGTGCCATCAGTGCGTTAAGGGGGCGGGAGTCTTCCGATGAGCAGTTCTTC.